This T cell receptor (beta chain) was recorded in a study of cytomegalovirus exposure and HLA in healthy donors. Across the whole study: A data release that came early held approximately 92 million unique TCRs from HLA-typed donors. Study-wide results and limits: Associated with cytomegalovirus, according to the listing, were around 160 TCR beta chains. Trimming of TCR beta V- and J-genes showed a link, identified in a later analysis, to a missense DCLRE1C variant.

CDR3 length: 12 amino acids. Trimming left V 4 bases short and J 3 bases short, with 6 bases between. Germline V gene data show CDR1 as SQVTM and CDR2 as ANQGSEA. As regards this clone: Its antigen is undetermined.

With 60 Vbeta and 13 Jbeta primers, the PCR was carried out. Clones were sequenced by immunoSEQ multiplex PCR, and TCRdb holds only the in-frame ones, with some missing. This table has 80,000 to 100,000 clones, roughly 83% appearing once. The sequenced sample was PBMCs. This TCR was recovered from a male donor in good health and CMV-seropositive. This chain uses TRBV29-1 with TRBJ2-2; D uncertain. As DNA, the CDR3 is TGCAGCGTTGTACAGTACACCGGGGAGCTGTTTTTT. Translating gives CSVVQYTGELFF.